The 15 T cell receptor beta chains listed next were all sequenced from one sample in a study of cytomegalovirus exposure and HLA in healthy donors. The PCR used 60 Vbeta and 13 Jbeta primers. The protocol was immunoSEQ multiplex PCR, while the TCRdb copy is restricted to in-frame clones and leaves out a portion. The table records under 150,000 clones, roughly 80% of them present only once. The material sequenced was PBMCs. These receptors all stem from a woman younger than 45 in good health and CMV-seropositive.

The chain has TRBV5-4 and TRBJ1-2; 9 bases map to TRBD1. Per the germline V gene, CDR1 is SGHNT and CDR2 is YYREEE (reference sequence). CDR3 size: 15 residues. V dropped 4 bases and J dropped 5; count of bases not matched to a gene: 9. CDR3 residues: CASSPKIDRGYGYTF. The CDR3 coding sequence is TGTGCCAGCAGCCCCAAGATCGACAGGGGGTATGGCTACACCTTC.

This chain's CDR3 is CASRAGEEDTQYF. The CDR3 DNA follows: TGCGCCAGCAGAGCGGGGGAGGAAGATACGCAGTATTTT. V usage is TRBV23-1 and J usage is TRBJ2-3, with TRBD2 matching over 8 bases. TRBV23-1 is an ORF; its function is uncertain. The CDR3 spans 13 residues. The trim removed 6 bases at V and 5 bases at J, leaving 4 bases unmatched.

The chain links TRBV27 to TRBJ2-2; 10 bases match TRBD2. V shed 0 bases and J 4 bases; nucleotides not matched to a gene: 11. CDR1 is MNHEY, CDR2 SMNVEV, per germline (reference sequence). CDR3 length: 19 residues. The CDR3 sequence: CASSLSLAGEPRGTGELFF. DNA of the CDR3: TGTGCCAGCAGTTTATCGCTAGCGGGGGAACCTCGAGGCACCGGGGAGCTGTTTTTT.

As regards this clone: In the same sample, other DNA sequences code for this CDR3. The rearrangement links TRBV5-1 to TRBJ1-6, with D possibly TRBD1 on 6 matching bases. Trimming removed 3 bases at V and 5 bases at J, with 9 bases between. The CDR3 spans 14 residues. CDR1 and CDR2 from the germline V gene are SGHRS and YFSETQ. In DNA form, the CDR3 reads TGCGCCAGCAGCTCCGGACAGAATAATTCACCCCTCCACTTT. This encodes CASSSGQNNSPLHF.

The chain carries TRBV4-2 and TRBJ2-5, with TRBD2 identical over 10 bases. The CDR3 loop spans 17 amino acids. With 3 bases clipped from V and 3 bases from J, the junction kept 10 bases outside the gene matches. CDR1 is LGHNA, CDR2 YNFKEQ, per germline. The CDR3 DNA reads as TGTGCCAGCAGCCAGGGGCGGTCAGCGGGGGGGAAAGAGACCCAGTACTTC. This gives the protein CASSQGRSAGGKETQYF.

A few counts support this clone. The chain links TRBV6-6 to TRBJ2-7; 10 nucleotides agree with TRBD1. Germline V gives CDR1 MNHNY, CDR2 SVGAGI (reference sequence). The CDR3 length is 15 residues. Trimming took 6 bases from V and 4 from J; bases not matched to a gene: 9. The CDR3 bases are TGTGCCAGCAGAGACCGGACAGGGGGACTTTACGAGCAGTACTTC. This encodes CASRDRTGGLYEQYF.

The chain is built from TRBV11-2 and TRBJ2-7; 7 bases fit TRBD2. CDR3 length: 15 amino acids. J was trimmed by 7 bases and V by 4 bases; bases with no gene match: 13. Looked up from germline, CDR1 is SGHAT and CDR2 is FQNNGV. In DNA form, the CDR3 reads TGTGCCAGCAGCTGGGGGGGTAGCCCGACCGAGGAGCAGTACTTC. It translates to CASSWGGSPTEEQYF.

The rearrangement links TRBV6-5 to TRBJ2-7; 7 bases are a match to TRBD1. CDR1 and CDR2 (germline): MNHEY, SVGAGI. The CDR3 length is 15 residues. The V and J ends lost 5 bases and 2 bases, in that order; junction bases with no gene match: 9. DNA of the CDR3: TGTGCCAGCAGTCCCTTCCCGGGACAGACCTACGAGCAGTACTTC. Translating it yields CASSPFPGQTYEQYF.

The CDR3 DNA reads TGTGCCAGCAGTTTGGGCAATCCGTACTTC. As protein: CASSLGNPYF. The genes are TRBV6-1 and TRBJ2-7; D is ambiguous. Germline CDR1 and CDR2: MNHNS and SASEGT. The V end was cut by 5 bases, the J end by 12 bases, with 11 bases between. This CDR3 comprises 10 residues.

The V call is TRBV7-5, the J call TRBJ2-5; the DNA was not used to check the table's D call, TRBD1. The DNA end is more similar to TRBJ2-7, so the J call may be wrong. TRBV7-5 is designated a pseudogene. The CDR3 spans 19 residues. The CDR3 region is CVRSFPPVFYEVGSYEQYF. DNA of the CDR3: TGTGTCAGAAGCTTTCCCCCAGTCTTTTACGAAGTGGGCTCCTACGAGCAGTACTTC.

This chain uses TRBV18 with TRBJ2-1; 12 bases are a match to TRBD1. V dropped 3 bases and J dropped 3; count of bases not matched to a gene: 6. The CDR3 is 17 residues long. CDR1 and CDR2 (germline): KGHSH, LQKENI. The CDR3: CASSPPGTGGNYNEQFF. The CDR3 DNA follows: TGTGCCAGCTCACCCCCCGGGACAGGGGGCAACTACAATGAGCAGTTCTTC.

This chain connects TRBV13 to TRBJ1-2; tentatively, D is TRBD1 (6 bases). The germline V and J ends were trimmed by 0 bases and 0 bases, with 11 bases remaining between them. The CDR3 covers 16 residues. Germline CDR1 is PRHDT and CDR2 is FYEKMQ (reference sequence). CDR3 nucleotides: TGTGCCAGCAGCTTAGGCCGAGGGGGAACTAACTATGGCTACACCTTC. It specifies CASSLGRGGTNYGYTF.

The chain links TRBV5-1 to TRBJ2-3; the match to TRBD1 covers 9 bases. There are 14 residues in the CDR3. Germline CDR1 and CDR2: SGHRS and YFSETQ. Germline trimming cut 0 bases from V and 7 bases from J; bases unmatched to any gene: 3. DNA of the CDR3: TGCGCCAGCAGCTTGGCGGGACAGGGTTATACGCAGTATTTT. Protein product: CASSLAGQGYTQYF.

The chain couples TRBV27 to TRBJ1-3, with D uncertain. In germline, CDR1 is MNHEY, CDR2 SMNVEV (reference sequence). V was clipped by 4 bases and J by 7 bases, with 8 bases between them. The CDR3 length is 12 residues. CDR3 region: CASSSPGNTIYF. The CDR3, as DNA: TGTGCCAGCAGTTCTCCCGGTAACACCATATATTTT.

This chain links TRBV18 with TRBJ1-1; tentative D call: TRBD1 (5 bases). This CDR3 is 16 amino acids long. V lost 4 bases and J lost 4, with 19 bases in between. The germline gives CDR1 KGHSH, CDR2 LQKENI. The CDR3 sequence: CASSRGGPREGTEAFF. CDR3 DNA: TGTGCCAGCTCACGCGGGGGTCCTCGGGAGGGCACTGAAGCTTTCTTT.